This TCR beta chain was profiled in a study of T cells expressing NK-cell markers (TCRdb year 2020). Broadly, across the study: Roughly 8 donors provided sorted CD3+CD56+NKG2C+, CD3+CD56+NKG2C- and CD3+CD56-NKG2C+ T-cell subsets, whose TCR beta-chain repertoires were profiled. Randomly selected healthy volunteers, three men and five women, were used as the eight sequenced donors. Libraries were sequenced as 2 x 150 bp reads on Illumina HiSeq 2000/2500, MiSeq or NextSeq. Among the eight sequenced donors, seven were HCMV-seropositive and one was HCMV-seronegative. Results and caveats for the whole study, not just this receptor: Those dominant clonotypes were again the most abundant among CD3+CD56-NKG2C+ cells in a few donors, at about 25-60.1%. In more than 5 donors, the dominant CD3+CD56+NKG2C+ clonotypes were found to rank among the top 10 CD8+ clonotypes and to make up about 1.0-7.5% of CD8+ T cells. Whether the expanded NKG2C-expressing T cell clones were specific for HCMV antigens remained unclear.

Notes on this clonotype: There is no known antigen for this receptor.

HCMV serostatus was determined by detecting HCMV-specific IgG in serum with a commercial ELISA kit. Peripheral blood mononuclear cells were isolated from blood by Ficoll density gradient centrifugation. The CDR3 measures 15 amino acids from cysteine to phenylalanine. Nucleotide data are not available. The germline V gene encodes CDR1 MNHEY and CDR2 SMNVEV (reference sequence). Sequencing instrument: Illumina HiSeq 2000. TCR beta cDNA libraries were made by 5'RACE template switching that added a universal primer site and unique molecular identifiers. cDNA synthesis was primed from the TCR beta constant segment, followed by two successive PCR amplification steps. On the authors' methods: MIGEC handled demultiplexing of the reads and grouping by UMI, while MiTCR was used to assemble and quantify clonotypes. To remove erroneous sequences, TCR cDNA sequences were retained only when supported by two or more reads. Downstream repertoire analysis used the tcR package, and clonotypes were matched across fractions by CDR3 nucleotide sequence plus V segment. VDJmatch was used to annotate antigen specificity against VDJdb, with one amino acid substitution allowed in CDR3. TCRdb reprocessed the reads and assigns one entry to each CDR3 protein sequence, leaving out DNA. The V and J calls and clone size are TCRdb's, not the authors'. This sample's clone table shows tens of thousands of distinct CDR3 sequences. 50% to 75% of the sample belongs to the ten largest clones.

The source is a woman aged 18-70 years in good health. The chain is assembled from TRBV27 and TRBJ1-4; TCRdb's D call of TRBD1 is untestable without DNA. Sample: blood T cells: a sorted CD56 or NKG2C T cell subset, CD4+ or CD8+ T cells, or bulk PBMC T cells (not recorded which). CDR3 sequence: CASSTQGDGNEKLFF. The entire variable domain, with the stretches around the CDR3 drawn from the reference TRBV27 and TRBJ1-4 proteins, is EAQVTQNPRYLITVTGKKLTVTCSQNMNHEYMSWYRQDPGLGLRQIYYSMNVEVTDKGDVPEGYKVSRKEKRNFPLILESPSPNQTSLYFCASSTQGDGNEKLFFGSGTQLSVL.